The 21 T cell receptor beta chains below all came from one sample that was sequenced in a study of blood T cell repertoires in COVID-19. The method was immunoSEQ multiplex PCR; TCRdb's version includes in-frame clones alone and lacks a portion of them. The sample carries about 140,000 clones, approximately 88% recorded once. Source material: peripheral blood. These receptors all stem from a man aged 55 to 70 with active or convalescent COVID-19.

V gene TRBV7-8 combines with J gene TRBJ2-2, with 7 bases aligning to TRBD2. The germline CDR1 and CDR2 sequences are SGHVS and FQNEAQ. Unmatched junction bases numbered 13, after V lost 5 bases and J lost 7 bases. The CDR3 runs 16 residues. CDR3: CASSPYGGTAGGELFF. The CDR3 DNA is TGTGCCAGCAGCCCTTACGGGGGGACGGCCGGCGGGGAGCTGTTTTTT.

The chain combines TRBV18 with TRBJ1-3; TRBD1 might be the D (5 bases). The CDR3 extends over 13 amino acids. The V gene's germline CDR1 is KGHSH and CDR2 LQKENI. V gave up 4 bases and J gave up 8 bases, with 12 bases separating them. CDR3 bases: TGTGCCAGCTCACAGGGGATAGGAGACACCATATATTTT. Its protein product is CASSQGIGDTIYF. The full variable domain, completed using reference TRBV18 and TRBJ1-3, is NAGVMQNPRHLVRRRGQEARLRCSPMKGHSHVYWYRQLPEEGLKFMVYLQKENIIDESGMPKERFSAEFPKEGPSILRIQQVVRGDSAAYFCASSQGIGDTIYFGEGSWLTVV.

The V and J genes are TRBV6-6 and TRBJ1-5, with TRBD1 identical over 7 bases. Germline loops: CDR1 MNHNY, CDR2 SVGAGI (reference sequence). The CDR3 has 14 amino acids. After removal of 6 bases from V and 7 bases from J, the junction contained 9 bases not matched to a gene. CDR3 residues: CASRMFGTVQPQHF. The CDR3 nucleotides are TGTGCCAGCAGAATGTTCGGGACAGTCCAGCCCCAGCATTTT.

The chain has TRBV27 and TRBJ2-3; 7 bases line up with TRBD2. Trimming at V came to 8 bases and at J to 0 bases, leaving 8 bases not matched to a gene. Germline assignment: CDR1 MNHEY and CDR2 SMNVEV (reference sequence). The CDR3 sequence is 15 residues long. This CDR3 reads CASGVLAASTDTQYF. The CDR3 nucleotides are TGTGCCAGCGGAGTCCTAGCGGCTAGCACAGATACGCAGTATTTT.

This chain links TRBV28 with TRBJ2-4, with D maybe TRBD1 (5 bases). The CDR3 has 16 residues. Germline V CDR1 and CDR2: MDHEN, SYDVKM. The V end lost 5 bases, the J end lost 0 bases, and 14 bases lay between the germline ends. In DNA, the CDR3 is TGTGCCAGCAGTGGAGCGACAGTGCTAGCCAAAAACATTCAGTACTTC. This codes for CASSGATVLAKNIQYF. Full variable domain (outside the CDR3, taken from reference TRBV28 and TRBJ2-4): DVKVTQSSRYLVKRTGEKVFLECVQDMDHENMFWYRQDPGLGLRLIYFSYDVKMKEKGDIPEGYSVSREKKERFSLILESASTNQTSMYLCASSGATVLAKNIQYFGAGTRLSVL.

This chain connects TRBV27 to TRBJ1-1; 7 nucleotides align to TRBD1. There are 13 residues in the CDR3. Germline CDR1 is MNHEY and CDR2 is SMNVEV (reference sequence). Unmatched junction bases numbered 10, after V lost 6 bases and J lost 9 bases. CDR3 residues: CASRKTGALKAFF. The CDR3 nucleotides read TGTGCCAGCAGGAAAACAGGGGCGTTAAAAGCTTTCTTT.

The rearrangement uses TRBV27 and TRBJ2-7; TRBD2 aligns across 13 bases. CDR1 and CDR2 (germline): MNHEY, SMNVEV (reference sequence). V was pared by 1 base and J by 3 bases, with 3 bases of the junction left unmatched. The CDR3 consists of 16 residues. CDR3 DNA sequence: TGTGCCAGCAGTTTATTGACTAGCGGGGGGAACTACGAGCAGTACTTC. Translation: CASSLLTSGGNYEQYF.

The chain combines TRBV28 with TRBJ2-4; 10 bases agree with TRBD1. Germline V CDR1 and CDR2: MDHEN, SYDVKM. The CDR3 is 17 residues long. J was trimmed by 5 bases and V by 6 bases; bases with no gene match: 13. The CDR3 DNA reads TGTGCCAGCAGGACAGGGGGCGCTGGGTTAGGGGAAAACATTCAGTACTTC. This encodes CASRTGGAGLGENIQYF.

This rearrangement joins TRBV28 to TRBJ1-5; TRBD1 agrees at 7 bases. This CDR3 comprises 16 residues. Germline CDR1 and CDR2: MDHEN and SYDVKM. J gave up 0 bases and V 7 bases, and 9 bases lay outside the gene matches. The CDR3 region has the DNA TGTGCCAGCACCCCAGGGGGAGACGTTAGCAATCAGCCCCAGCATTTT. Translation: CASTPGGDVSNQPQHF.

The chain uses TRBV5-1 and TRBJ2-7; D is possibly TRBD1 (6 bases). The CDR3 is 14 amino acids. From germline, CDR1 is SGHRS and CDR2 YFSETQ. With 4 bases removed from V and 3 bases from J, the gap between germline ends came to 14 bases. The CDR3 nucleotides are TGCGCCAGCAGCCACGACAGGCCACGCTACGAGCAGTACTTC. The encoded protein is CASSHDRPRYEQYF.

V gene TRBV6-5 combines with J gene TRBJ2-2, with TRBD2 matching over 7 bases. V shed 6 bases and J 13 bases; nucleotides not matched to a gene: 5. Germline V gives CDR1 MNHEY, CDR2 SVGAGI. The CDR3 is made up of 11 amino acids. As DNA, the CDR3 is TGTGCCAGCAGAATGACGGGAGGGCTGTTTTTT. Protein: CASRMTGGLFF.

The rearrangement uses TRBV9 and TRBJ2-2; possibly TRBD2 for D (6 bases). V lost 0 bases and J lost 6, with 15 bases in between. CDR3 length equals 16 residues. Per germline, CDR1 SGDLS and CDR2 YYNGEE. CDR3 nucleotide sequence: TGTGCCAGCAGCGTAGAAGGGGACTTTGAGGCCGGGGAGCTGTTTTTT. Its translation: CASSVEGDFEAGELFF.

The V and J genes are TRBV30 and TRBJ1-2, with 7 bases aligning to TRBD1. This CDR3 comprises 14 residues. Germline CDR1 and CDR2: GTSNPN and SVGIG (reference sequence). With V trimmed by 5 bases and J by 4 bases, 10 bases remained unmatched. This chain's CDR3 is CAWGGTAEVYGYTF. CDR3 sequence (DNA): TGTGCCTGGGGTGGGACAGCGGAGGTCTATGGCTACACCTTC.

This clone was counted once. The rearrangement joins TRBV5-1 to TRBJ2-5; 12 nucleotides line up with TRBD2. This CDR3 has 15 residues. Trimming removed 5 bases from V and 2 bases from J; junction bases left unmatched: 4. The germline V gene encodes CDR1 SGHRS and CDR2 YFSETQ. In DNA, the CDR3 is TGCGCCAGCAGTTATGGACTAGCGGGACAAGAGACCCAGTACTTC. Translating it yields CASSYGLAGQETQYF. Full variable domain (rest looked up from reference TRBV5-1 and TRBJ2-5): KAGVTQTPRYLIKTRGQQVTLSCSPISGHRSVSWYQQTPGQGLQFLFEYFSETQRNKGNFPGRFSGRQFSNSRSEMNVSTLELGDSALYLCASSYGLAGQETQYFGPGTRLLVL.

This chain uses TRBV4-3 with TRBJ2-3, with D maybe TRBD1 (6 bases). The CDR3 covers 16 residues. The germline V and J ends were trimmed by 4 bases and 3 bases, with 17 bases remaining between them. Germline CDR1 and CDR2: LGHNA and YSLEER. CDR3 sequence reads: CASSRQTGIRTDTQYF. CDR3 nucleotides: TGCGCCAGCAGCCGACAAACAGGGATTAGGACAGATACGCAGTATTTT.

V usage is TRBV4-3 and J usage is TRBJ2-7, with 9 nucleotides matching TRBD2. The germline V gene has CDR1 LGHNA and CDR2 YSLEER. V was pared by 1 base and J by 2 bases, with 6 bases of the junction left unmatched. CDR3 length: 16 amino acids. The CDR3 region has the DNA TGCGCCAGCAGCCAAGGTGCTAGCGGGACAACCTACGAGCAGTACTTC. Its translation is CASSQGASGTTYEQYF.

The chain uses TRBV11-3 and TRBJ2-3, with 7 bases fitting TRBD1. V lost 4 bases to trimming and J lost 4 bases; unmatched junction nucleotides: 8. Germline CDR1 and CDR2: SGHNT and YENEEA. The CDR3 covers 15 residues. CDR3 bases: TGTGCCAGCAGCTCGGGACAGCCTGGGGCAGATACGCAGTATTTT. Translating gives CASSSGQPGADTQYF.

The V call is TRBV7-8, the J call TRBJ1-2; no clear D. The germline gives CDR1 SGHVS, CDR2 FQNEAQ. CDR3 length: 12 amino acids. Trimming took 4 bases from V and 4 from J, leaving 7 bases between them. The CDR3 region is CASSSGGYGYTF. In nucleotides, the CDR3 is TGTGCCAGCAGCTCCGGCGGCTATGGCTACACCTTC.

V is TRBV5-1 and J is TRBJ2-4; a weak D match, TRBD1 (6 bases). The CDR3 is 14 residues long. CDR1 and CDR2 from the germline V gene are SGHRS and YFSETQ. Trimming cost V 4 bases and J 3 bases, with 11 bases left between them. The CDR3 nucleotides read TGCGCCAGCAGCCCGCCGGACAGCAAAAACATTCAGTACTTC. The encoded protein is CASSPPDSKNIQYF.

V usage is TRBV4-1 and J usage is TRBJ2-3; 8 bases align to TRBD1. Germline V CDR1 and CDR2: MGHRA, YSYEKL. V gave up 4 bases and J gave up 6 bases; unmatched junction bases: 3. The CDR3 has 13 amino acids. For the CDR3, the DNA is TGCGCCAGCAGCCCGGACAGGGTGGATACGCAGTATTTT. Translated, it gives CASSPDRVDTQYF.

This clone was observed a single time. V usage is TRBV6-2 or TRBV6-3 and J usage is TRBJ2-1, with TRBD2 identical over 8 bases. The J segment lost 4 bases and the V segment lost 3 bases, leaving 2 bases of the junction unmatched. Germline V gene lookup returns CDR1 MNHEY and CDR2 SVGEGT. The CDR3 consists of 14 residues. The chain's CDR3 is CASSYLAGYNEQFF. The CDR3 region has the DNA TGTGCCAGCAGTTATCTAGCGGGTTACAATGAGCAGTTCTTC.